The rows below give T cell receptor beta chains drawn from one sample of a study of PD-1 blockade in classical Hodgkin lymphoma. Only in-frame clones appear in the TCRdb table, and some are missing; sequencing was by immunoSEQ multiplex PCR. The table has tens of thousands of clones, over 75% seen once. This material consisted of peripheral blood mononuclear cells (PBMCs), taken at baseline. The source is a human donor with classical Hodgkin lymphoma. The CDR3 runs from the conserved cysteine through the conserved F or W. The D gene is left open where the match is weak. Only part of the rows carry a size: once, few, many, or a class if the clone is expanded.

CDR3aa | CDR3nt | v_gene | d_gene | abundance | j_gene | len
CASSDTGGLNQPQHF | TGCGCCAGCAGTGACACAGGGGGCTTGAATCAGCCCCAGCATTTT | TRBV10-2 | TRBD1 | . | TRBJ1-5 | 15
CASSLQEVGGSTEAFF | TGCGCCAGCAGCCTGCAGGAGGTGGGGGGTTCCACTGAAGCTTTCTTT | TRBV5-1 | . | few | TRBJ1-1 | 16
CASSLNQGNQPQHF | TGTGCCAGCAGCTTGAACCAGGGCAATCAGCCCCAGCATTTT | TRBV7-8 | . | . | TRBJ1-5 | 14
CASSFTGQGVTDTQYF | TGTGCCAGCAGCTTTACAGGACAGGGGGTCACAGATACGCAGTATTTT | TRBV5-6 | TRBD1 | . | TRBJ2-3 | 16
CASSGGPGGSYEQYF | TGTGCCAGCAGCGGAGGCCCGGGGGGGAGCTACGAGCAGTACTTC | TRBV7-2 | TRBD2 | . | TRBJ2-7 | 15
CASSHPGQLNQPQHF | TGCGCCAGCAGCCACCCGGGACAGCTCAATCAGCCCCAGCATTTT | TRBV4-1 | TRBD1 | . | TRBJ1-5 | 15
CASSYGSGASEQFF | TGTGCCAGCAGCTATGGAAGCGGGGCCTCTGAGCAGTTCTTC | TRBV7-3 | TRBD2 | . | TRBJ2-1 | 14
CASSLQGGPYEQYF | TGTGCCAGCAGCCTGCAGGGAGGGCCCTACGAGCAGTACTTC | TRBV5-6 | TRBD2 | . | TRBJ2-7 | 14
CSPLGVGETQYF | TGCAGCCCTTTAGGGGTGGGGGAGACCCAGTACTTC | TRBV29-1 | . | . | TRBJ2-5 | 12
CASSLEGFSGNTIYF | TGTGCCAGCAGCCTGGAGGGGTTCTCTGGAAACACCATATATTTT | TRBV5-5 | . | . | TRBJ1-3 | 15
CSVEEGSLGEKQYF | TGCAGCGTTGAAGAAGGGTCACTCGGGGAAAAGCAGTACTTC | TRBV29-1 | . | . | TRBJ2-7 | 14
CASRTENQETQYF | TGTGCCAGCAGGACCGAAAATCAAGAGACCCAGTACTTC | TRBV27 | . | . | TRBJ2-5 | 13
CASSLALAGDRVRADTQYF | TGTGCCAGCAGCTTAGCGCTAGCGGGGGATAGGGTGAGGGCAGATACGCAGTATTTT | TRBV7-9 | TRBD2 | . | TRBJ2-3 | 19
CASSQSQGAEGYTF | TGCGCCAGCAGCCAGTCCCAGGGGGCGGAGGGCTACACCTTC | TRBV4-1 | TRBD1 | . | TRBJ1-2 | 14
CASGNTFEKLFF | TGTGCTTCGGGGAATACCTTTGAAAAACTGTTTTTT | TRBV30 | . | once | TRBJ1-4 | 12
CASIDSGALGEQYF | TGTGCCAGCATTGATAGCGGCGCCCTGGGGGAGCAGTACTTC | TRBV6-1 | . | . | TRBJ2-7 | 14
CASSEGRALNTGELFF | TGTGCCAGCAGTGAAGGGCGAGCCCTGAACACCGGGGAGCTGTTTTTT | TRBV2 | . | . | TRBJ2-2 | 16
CASGQYDNQPQHF | TGTGCCAGCGGACAGTACGATAATCAGCCCCAGCATTTT | TRBV6-5 | . | few | TRBJ1-5 | 13
CASSTKEGGLGTEAFF | TGTGCCAGCAGCACCAAGGAAGGGGGGTTGGGCACTGAAGCTTTCTTT | TRBV9 | . | . | TRBJ1-1 | 16
CASSLPRTGGAPYEQYF | TGTGCCAGCAGCTTGCCCAGGACAGGGGGTGCCCCCTACGAGCAGTACTTC | TRBV7-9 | TRBD1 | . | TRBJ2-7 | 17
CASSPQTTGLGRNTIYF | TGTGCCAGCAGCCCACAGACCACAGGGTTGGGAAGAAACACCATATATTTT | TRBV7-2 | . | medium-sized | TRBJ1-3 | 17
CASSFPLRSTVWGEETQYF | TGTGCCAGCAGCTTCCCCCTTCGTTCAACAGTATGGGGGGAGGAGACCCAGTACTTC | TRBV5-6 | . | . | TRBJ2-5 | 19
CAIGLGPQHF | TGTGCCATCGGTTTAGGGCCCCAGCATTTT | TRBV10-3 | . | . | TRBJ1-5 | 10
CASSQQAWRRELFF | TGTGCCAGCAGCCAGCAAGCTTGGCGGCGGGAGCTGTTTTTT | TRBV7-6 | . | . | TRBJ2-2 | 14